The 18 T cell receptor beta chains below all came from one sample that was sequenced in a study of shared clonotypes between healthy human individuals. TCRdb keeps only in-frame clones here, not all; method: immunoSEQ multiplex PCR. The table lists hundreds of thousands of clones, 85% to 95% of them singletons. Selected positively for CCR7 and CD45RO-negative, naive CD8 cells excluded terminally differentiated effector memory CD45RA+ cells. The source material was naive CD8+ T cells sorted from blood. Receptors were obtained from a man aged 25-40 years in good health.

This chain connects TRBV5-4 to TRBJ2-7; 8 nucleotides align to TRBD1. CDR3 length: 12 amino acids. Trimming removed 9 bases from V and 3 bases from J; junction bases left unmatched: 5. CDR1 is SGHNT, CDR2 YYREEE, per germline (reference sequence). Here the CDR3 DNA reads TGTGCCATCCAAGGACAGGGCTACGAGCAGTACTTC. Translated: CAIQGQGYEQYF.

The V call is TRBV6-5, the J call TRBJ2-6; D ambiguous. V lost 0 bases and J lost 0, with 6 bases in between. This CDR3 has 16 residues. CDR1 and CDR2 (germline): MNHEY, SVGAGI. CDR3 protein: CASSYSSSSGANVLTF. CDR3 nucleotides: TGTGCCAGCAGTTACTCGAGCAGCTCTGGGGCCAACGTCCTGACTTTC.

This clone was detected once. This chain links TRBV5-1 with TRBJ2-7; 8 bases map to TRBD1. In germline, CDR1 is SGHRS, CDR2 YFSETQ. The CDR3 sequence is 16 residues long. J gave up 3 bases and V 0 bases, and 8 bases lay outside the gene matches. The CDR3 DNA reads TGCGCCAGCAGCTTGGCGGGGGCAGGGGGCTTCTACGAGCAGTACTTC. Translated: CASSLAGAGGFYEQYF.

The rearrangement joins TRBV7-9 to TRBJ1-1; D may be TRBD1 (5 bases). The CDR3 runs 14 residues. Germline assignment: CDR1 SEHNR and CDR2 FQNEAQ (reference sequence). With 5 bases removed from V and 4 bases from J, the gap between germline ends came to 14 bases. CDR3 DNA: TGTGCCAGCAGCATCACAGGCGGTGGCACTGAAGCTTTCTTT. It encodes CASSITGGGTEAFF.

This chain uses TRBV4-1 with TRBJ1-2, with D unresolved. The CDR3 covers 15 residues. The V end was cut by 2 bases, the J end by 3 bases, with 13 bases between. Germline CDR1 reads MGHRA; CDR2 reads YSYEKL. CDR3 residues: CASSQLRSGDYGYTF. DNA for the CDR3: TGCGCCAGCAGCCAACTACGGTCGGGCGACTATGGCTACACCTTC.

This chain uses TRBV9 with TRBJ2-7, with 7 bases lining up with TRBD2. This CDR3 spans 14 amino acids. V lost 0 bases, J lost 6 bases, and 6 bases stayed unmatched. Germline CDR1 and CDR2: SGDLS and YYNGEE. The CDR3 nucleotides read TGTGCCAGCAGCGTAGGGGGAGGGGCCCGCGAGCAGTACTTC. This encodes CASSVGGGAREQYF.

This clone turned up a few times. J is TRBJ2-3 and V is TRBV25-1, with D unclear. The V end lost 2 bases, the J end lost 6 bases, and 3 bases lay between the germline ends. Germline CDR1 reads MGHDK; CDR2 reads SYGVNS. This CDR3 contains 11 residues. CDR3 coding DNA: TGTGCCAGCAGTGAAGGTGATACGCAGTATTTT. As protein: CASSEGDTQYF.

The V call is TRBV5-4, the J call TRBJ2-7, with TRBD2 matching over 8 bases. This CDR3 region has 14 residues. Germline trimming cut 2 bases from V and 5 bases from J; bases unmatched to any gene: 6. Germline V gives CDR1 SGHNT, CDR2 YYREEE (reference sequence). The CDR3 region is CASSFEAGVHEQYF. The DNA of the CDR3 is TGTGCCAGCAGCTTCGAAGCGGGAGTTCACGAGCAGTACTTC.

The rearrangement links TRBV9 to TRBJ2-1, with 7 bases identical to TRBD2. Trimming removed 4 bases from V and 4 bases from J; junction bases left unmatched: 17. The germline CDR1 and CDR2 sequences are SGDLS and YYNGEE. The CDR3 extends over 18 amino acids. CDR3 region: CASSSHLGERDPYNEQFF. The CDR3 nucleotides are TGTGCCAGCAGCTCCCACCTAGGGGAGCGGGACCCTTACAATGAGCAGTTCTTC.

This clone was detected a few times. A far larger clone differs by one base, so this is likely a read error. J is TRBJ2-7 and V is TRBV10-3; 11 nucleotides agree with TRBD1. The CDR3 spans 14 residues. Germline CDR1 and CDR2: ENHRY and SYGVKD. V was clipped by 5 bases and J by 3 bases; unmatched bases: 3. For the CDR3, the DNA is TGTGCCATCAGTACCGGGACAGGGGGCTACGAGCAGTACTTC. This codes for CAISTGTGGYEQYF.

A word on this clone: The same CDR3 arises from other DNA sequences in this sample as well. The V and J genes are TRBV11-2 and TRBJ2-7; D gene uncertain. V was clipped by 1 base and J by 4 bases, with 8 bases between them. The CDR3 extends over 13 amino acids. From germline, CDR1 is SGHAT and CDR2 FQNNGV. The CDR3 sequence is CASSLGAPYEQYF. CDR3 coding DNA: TGTGCCAGCAGCTTAGGGGCCCCTTACGAGCAGTACTTC.

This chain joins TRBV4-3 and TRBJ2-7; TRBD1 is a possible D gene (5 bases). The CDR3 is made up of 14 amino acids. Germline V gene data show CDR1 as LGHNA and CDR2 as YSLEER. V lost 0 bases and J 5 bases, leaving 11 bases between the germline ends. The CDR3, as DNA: TGCGCCAGCAGCCAAGATTTAAGGGGAAACGAGCAGTACTTC. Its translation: CASSQDLRGNEQYF.

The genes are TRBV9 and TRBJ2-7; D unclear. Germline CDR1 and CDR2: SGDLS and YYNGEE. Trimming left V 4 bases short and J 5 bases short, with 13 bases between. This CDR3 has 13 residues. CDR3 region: CASSPETVNEQYF. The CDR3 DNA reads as TGTGCCAGCAGCCCTGAGACGGTGAACGAGCAGTACTTC.

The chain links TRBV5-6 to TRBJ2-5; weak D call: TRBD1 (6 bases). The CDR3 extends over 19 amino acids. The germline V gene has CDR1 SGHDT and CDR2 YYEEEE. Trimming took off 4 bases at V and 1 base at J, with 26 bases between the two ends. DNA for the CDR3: TGTGCCAGCAGCAACCGGGACACCGGAAACGGATGGGCCCAAGAGACCCAGTACTTC. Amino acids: CASSNRDTGNGWAQETQYF.

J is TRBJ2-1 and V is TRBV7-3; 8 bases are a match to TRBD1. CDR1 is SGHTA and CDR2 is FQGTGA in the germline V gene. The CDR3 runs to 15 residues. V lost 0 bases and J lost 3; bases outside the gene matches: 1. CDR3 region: CASSLTGQVYNEQFF. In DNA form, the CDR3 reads TGTGCCAGCAGCTTAACGGGACAGGTCTACAATGAGCAGTTCTTC.

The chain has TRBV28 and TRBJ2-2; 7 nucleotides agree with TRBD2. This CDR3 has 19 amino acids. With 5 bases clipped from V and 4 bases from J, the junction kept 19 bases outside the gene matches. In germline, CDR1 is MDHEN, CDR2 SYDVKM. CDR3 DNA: TGTGCCAGCAGTCCTCGGTTTGATACTGGCGGGAGTCGCACCGGGGAGCTGTTTTTT. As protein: CASSPRFDTGGSRTGELFF.

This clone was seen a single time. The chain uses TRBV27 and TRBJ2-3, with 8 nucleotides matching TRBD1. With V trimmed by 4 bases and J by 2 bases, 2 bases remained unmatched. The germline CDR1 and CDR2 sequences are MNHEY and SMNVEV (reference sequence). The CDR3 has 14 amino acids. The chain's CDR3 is CASSWTGITDTQYF. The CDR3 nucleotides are TGTGCCAGCAGTTGGACAGGGATCACAGATACGCAGTATTTT.

The CDR3 here is CASSLFGTSPYEQYF. CDR3 in DNA: TGTGCCAGCAGTTTATTTGGGACTAGCCCTTACGAGCAGTACTTC. The rearrangement joins TRBV27 to TRBJ2-7; 9 nucleotides align to TRBD2. The germline CDR1 and CDR2 sequences are MNHEY and SMNVEV (reference sequence). The CDR3 runs to 15 residues. V shed 1 base and J 4 bases; nucleotides not matched to a gene: 5.